A single sample gave rise to the 11 T cell receptor beta chains below, sequenced in a study of PD-1 blockade in classical Hodgkin lymphoma. TCRdb's table, derived via immunoSEQ multiplex PCR, lists solely in-frame clones and lacks some. In the table there are approximately 2,300 clones, roughly 63% of which are singletons. Every patient experienced relapse after autologous stem cell transplantation, and brentuximab vedotin exposure varied. The sequencing used peripheral blood mononuclear cells (PBMCs), collected at baseline. Source of these receptors: a human donor with classical Hodgkin lymphoma.

The chain uses TRBV19 and TRBJ2-1; D gene uncertain. The germline V and J ends were trimmed by 7 bases and 5 bases, with 12 bases remaining between them. Germline loops: CDR1 LNHDA, CDR2 SQIVND (reference sequence). The CDR3 contains 13 residues. The CDR3 nucleotides are TGTGCCAGTAATCTGGGTGGCAACAATGAGCAGTTCTTC. Protein sequence: CASNLGGNNEQFF.

The V gene is TRBV6-5, the J gene TRBJ2-2, with D perhaps TRBD1 (6 bases). Germline V gene sequence: CDR1 MNHEY, CDR2 SVGAGI. Trimming took 7 bases from V and 1 from J, leaving 10 bases between them. This CDR3 has 14 amino acids. This CDR3 reads CASMWTVNTGELFF. The CDR3, as DNA: TGTGCCAGCATGTGGACAGTGAACACCGGGGAGCTGTTTTTT.

This clone has a single count. CDR3 region: CASLSYNEQFF. CDR3 nucleotides: TGTGCCAGCCTCTCCTACAATGAGCAGTTCTTC. The genes are TRBV6-5 and TRBJ2-1; no clear D gene. CDR1 and CDR2 (germline): MNHEY, SVGAGI. V lost 8 bases and J 0 bases, leaving 2 bases between the germline ends. The CDR3 spans 11 residues.

The rearrangement joins TRBV6-5 to TRBJ1-3, with TRBD1 matching 7 bases. V gave up 2 bases and J gave up 2 bases; unmatched junction bases: 3. The CDR3 runs to 15 residues. Germline V gene sequence: CDR1 MNHEY, CDR2 SVGAGI. CDR3 sequence reads: CASSYTTGPGNTIYF. The CDR3 DNA sequence: TGTGCCAGCAGTTACACGACAGGGCCTGGAAACACCATATATTTT.

The V call is TRBV5-1, the J call TRBJ1-2, with TRBD1 matching over 11 bases. V trimming: 4 bases; J trimming: 4 bases; junction bases outside the gene matches: 9. Germline V gene lookup returns CDR1 SGHRS and CDR2 YFSETQ. The CDR3 spans 16 residues. The CDR3 is CASSEGQGGSRYGYTF. CDR3 nucleotide sequence: TGCGCCAGCAGCGAGGGACAGGGGGGTTCTCGCTATGGCTACACCTTC. The whole variable domain, remainder taken from reference TRBV5-1 and TRBJ1-2, is KAGVTQTPRYLIKTRGQQVTLSCSPISGHRSVSWYQQTPGQGLQFLFEYFSETQRNKGNFPGRFSGRQFSNSRSEMNVSTLELGDSALYLCASSEGQGGSRYGYTFGSGTRLTVV.

This sequence joins TRBV20-1 and TRBJ1-2, with TRBD1 matching over 8 bases. Germline-derived CDR1 and CDR2 are DFQATT and SNEGSKA (reference sequence). The V and J ends lost 6 bases and 10 bases, in that order; junction bases with no gene match: 4. This CDR3 comprises 10 residues. CDR3 nucleotide sequence: TGCAGTGCAGGACAGGGCGTCTACACCTTC. This gives the protein CSAGQGVYTF.

This sequence joins TRBV6-5 and TRBJ1-3, with D tentatively TRBD1 (6 bases). This CDR3 is built from 14 residues. CDR1 MNHEY and CDR2 SVGAGI come from the germline V gene. Trimming removed 7 bases from V and 4 bases from J, with 14 bases in between. The DNA of the CDR3 is TGTGCCAGCACCCCCGGGGGGCTCGGAAACACCATATATTTT. Its protein product is CASTPGGLGNTIYF.

V is TRBV5-1 and J is TRBJ2-3, with 10 positions matching TRBD2. After removal of 4 bases from V and 0 bases from J, the junction contained 8 bases not matched to a gene. The CDR3 is 17 amino acids. Germline-derived CDR1 and CDR2 are SGHRS and YFSETQ. CDR3 in DNA: TGCGCCAGCAGCCGCGGGCTAGCGGGGGCTAGCACAGATACGCAGTATTTT. Its protein is CASSRGLAGASTDTQYF.

The table lists this clone with a few counts. The chain joins TRBV9 to TRBJ2-2, with 10 bases matching TRBD2. Germline trimming cut 0 bases from V and 4 bases from J; bases unmatched to any gene: 15. CDR1 is SGDLS, CDR2 YYNGEE, per germline. The CDR3 length is 20 residues. CDR3 coding DNA: TGTGCCAGCAGCGTAGATCTAGCGGGGGCCCCGGGTACTGGCACCGGGGAGCTGTTTTTT. It translates to CASSVDLAGAPGTGTGELFF.

There are a few counts of this clone. This chain joins TRBV7-9 and TRBJ2-1, with TRBD2 matching 8 bases. Looked up from germline, CDR1 is SEHNR and CDR2 is FQNEAQ (reference sequence). This CDR3 contains 16 residues. V dropped 0 bases and J dropped 4; count of bases not matched to a gene: 5. Written as DNA, the CDR3 is TGTGCCAGCAGCTTAGCGCGCACTAGCGGTTACAATGAGCAGTTCTTC. Its protein is CASSLARTSGYNEQFF.

This sequence joins TRBV6-6 and TRBJ1-1; 9 bases are shared with TRBD1. Per germline, CDR1 MNHNY and CDR2 SVGAGI (reference sequence). The CDR3 length is 15 residues. J gave up 0 bases and V 5 bases, and 4 bases lay outside the gene matches. CDR3: CASSPRDRVNTEAFF. The CDR3 DNA sequence: TGTGCCAGCAGTCCGAGGGACAGGGTGAACACTGAAGCTTTCTTT.